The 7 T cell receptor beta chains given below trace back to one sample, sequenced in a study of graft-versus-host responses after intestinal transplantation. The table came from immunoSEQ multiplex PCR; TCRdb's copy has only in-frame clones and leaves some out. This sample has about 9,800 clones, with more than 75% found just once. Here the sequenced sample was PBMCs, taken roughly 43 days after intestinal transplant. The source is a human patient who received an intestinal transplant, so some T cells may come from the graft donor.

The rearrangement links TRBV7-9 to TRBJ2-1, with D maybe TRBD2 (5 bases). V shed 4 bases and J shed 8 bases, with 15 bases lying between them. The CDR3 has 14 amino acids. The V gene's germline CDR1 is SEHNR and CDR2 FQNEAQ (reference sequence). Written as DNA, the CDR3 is TGTGCCAGCAGCTCATGGAGAGGGAAAGATGAGCAGTTCTTC. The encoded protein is CASSSWRGKDEQFF.

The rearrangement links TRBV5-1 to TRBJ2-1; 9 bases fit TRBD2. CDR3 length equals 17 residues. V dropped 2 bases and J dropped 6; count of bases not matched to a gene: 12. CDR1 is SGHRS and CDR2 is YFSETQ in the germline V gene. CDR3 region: CASSLFGIAGDPNEQFF. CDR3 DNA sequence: TGCGCCAGCAGCTTATTTGGGATAGCGGGAGACCCCAATGAGCAGTTCTTC.

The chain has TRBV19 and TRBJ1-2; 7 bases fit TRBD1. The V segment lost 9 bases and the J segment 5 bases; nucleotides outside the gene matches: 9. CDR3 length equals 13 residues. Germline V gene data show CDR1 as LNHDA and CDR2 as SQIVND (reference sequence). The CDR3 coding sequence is TGTGCCAGCGCTACTGAACAGGGGTATGGCTACACCTTC. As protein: CASATEQGYGYTF.

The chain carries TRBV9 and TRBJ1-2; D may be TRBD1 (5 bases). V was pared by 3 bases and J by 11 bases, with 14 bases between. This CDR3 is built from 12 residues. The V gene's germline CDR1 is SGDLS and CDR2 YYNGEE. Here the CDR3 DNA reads TGTGCCAGCAGCGGCGCAGCGGGACCTTACACCTTC. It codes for CASSGAAGPYTF.

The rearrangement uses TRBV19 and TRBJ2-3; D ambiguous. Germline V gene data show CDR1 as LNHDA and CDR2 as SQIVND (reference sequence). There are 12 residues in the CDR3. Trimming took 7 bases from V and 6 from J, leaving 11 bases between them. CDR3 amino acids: CASTDPTDTQYF. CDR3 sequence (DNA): TGTGCCAGTACGGACCCCACGGATACGCAGTATTTT.

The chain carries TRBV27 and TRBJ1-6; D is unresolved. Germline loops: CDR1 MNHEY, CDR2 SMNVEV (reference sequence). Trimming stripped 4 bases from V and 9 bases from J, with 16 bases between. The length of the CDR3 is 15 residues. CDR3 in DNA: TGTGCCAGCAGTTCATGGGTAGCGGAGGGTTCACCCCTCCACTTT. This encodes CASSSWVAEGSPLHF.

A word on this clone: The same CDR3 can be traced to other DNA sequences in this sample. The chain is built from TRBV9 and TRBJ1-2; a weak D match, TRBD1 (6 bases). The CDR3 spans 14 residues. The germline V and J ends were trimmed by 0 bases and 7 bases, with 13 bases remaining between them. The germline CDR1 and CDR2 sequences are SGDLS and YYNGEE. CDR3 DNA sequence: TGTGCCAGCAGCGTAGGGGGCAGGGGCGGTGGCTACACCTTC. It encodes CASSVGGRGGGYTF. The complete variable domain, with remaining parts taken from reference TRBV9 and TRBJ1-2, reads DSGVTQTPKHLITATGQRVTLRCSPRSGDLSVYWYQQSLDQGLQFLIQYYNGEERAKGNILERFSAQQFPDLHSELNLSSLELGDSALYFCASSVGGRGGGYTFGSGTRLTVV.